Described below is a single T cell receptor (beta chain) sequence and its context. No antigen is known for it. The entry originates in a study of T and B cells in COVID-19 patients. Study-level background: Peripheral blood came from COVID-19 patients with active infection or after recovery.

TRB was amplified from about 250-500 ng of blood genomic DNA. BIOMED2 TRB-A/B primer pools were used in multiplex TRB PCR. One entry per CDR3 protein results from TCRdb running MiXCR on the multiplex PCR reads. The sample shows 6,500 to 8,000 distinct CDR3 sequences, approximately 25% of them seen only once. Whole-study findings and limits: Exclusive to the recovered cohort were 2,000 to 2,500 TCR clusters, 30 to 40 of them with low generation probability. Patients with COVID-19 reportedly showed strongly skewed T cell receptor beta variable and joining gene usage.

The CDR3 is 14 residues long. V lost 4 bases and J 5 bases, leaving 15 bases between the germline ends. Germline CDR1 is SGHRS and CDR2 is YFSETQ. The sequence derives from a human donor with active COVID-19. The chain recombines TRBV5-1 with TRBJ1-2, with D perhaps matching TRBD1 (6 bases). Sequenced input: blood. The CDR3 DNA reads TGCGCCAGCAGCAGCACAGGGTTGGGATATGGCTACACCTTC. Amino acid sequence: CASSSTGLGYGYTF. The whole variable domain, remainder taken from reference TRBV5-1 and TRBJ1-2, is KAGVTQTPRYLIKTRGQQVTLSCSPISGHRSVSWYQQTPGQGLQFLFEYFSETQRNKGNFPGRFSGRQFSNSRSEMNVSTLELGDSALYLCASSSTGLGYGYTFGSGTRLTVV.